The following is a TCR beta chain sequence with its context. Its antigen is unknown. Within one base of it there is no much larger clone, and no base qualities were kept. V is shortened by 4 bases, J by 2 bases, and the region joining them spans 14 bases. The CDR3 starts with the cysteine, ends with the phenylalanine, and has 15 residues. The CDR3 DNA has 45 bases and is translated from base 1. CDR1 and CDR2 are drawn from the germline V gene (reference sequence): SEHNR, FQNEAQ. The library was made by the immunoSEQ multiplex PCR assay. A mixture of 60 forward primers for TCR Vbeta segments and 13 reverse primers for TCR Jbeta segments was used in the multiplex PCR. The CDR3 region of rearranged TCR beta genes was amplified from genomic DNA by a multiplex PCR assay. Amplified TCR beta libraries were sequenced as 87-base-pair reads on the Illumina HiSeq System. The source study handled its data this way. In a later analysis, approximately 74 million unique TCR beta chains were counted across the approximately 620 repertoires, and around 10 million of these chains were shared by at least two donors. Raw reads were error-corrected and collapsed into unique sequences by a nearest-neighbor algorithm in which closely related sequences were merged to remove PCR and sequencing errors. To assign V, D and J gene segments, CDR3 sequences were aligned to IMGT reference sequences. For a sequence to be retained, a match of at least six nucleotides was required to both a V gene segment and a J gene segment. A rearrangement counted as productive if the CDR3 had no stop codons and remained in frame with V and J, and every other rearrangement counted as non-productive. Following IMGT convention, CDR3 was defined as the stretch from the second conserved V-encoded cysteine to the conserved J-encoded phenylalanine. The earlier analysis of 500 to 600 of the donors excluded sequences that lacked an unambiguous match to a single V gene segment. In an earlier analysis of around 590 of the donors, a V segment was called functional when productive rearrangements were above 56.7%, and segregating when the standard deviation between donors exceeded 5%. A statistical classification framework was developed to diagnose cytomegalovirus status using the catalog of TCR beta chain sequences. In a later analysis, TCR nucleotide sequences were compared against IMGT/GENE-DB human TR gene sequences so that V and J genes could be assigned. Using the TCRdist pipeline, a later analysis assigned CDR3 sequences along with most-parsimonious VDJ recombination scenarios. In a later analysis, each TCR beta chain was defined by its CDR3 amino acid sequence together with its V-gene family, and reads without a unique V-gene family were excluded. To address suspected cross-contamination and a sequencing artifact, a later analysis removed some 620 highly shared, low-generation-probability nucleotide sequences. For each public chain, a later analysis derived a clonal expansion index from normalized ranks of inferred template counts within each repertoire. In a later analysis, generation probabilities were computed with a VDJ recombination model fitted to out-of-frame rearrangements, and the resulting probabilities were checked against IGoR. Hypergeometric tests were used in a later analysis to score TCR-TCR, TCR-HLA and TCR-CMV co-occurrence, with a repertoire-size bias correction applied to the TCR pairs. False discovery rates were estimated in a later analysis by permuting HLA or CMV assignments 20 times. In a later analysis, co-occurring TCRs were grouped using DBSCAN, and TCRdist sequence similarity was added for clustering within HLA-allele-positive subsets. Repertoires with fewer than 30,000 or more than 120,000 public chains were left out of co-occurrence clustering, as were several repertoires with anomalous nucleotide sharing. The clones in this table, taken by TCRdb from immuneACCESS, are in-frame only. Not every clone is retained; where verified, under half of the shortfall comes from an unresolved V gene, and the cause of the rest is unknown. The DNA was the basis for D and trimming; V, J and clone size are from that table. Recorded for this sample are some 150,000 clones; over 80% of them occurred a single time. The top ten constitute about 3.4% of the sample.

This specimen comes from a study of cytomegalovirus exposure and HLA in healthy donors (dated by TCRdb to about 2017). Concerning the study at large: An earlier analysis of some 600 of the donors reported 276 Gb of sequence data and around 120 million unique TCR beta sequences obtained from about 170 million T cells. A later analysis re-analyzed previously published TCR beta repertoires from 550 to 700 donors and added high-resolution HLA genotyping to study TCR occurrence patterns. The study profiled the T cell repertoires of fewer than 850 subjects by immunosequencing and related them to cytomegalovirus serostatus. Rather than drawing on any new phenotypic data, the later analysis identified candidate immune exposures from TCR beta sequences and the way those sequences occurred across donors. In addition to the first cohort of 666 subjects, a separate validation cohort of 120 different subjects was used. Genome-wide SNP genotypes for about 60% of the roughly 670 donors were used in a later genetic analysis, which treated that subset as a discovery cohort. To decide whether each TCR beta V gene segment behaved as functional or pseudogenic, an earlier analysis of some 580 of the donors relied on high-throughput TCR beta sequencing. Roughly 320 gigabases of sequencing data and roughly 80 million unique TCR sequences made up an early release that covered several hundred HLA-typed donors. To predict cytomegalovirus infection status, the study combined high-throughput TCR immunosequencing, statistical association of individual TCRs with disease status, and machine learning. About 5 DR-DQ haplotypes were handled as single units for association and clustering, since linkage in the cohort was strong. On average, over 200,000 unique TCR beta nucleotide sequences were sequenced per donor among fewer than 500 genotyped donors of the cohort, with 15% to 20% of those sequences being non-productive. The aim of the study was to test whether cataloging public T cell receptors could identify signatures of past pathogen exposure. Class I and class II HLA loci were covered by the typing at four-digit resolution. Donor age, sex, ethnicity and CMV serostatus were compiled together with the repertoire data. Among the 398 genotyped donors, more than 70% belonged to the genetic ancestry cluster associated with self-reported Caucasian donors. The number of donors typed differed by locus, with roughly 620-640 for A, B, C, DRB1 and DQB1, about 500 for DQA1, some 570 for DPA1, and approximately 470 for DPB1. Every repertoire in the discovery cohort had been generated on one and the same sequencing platform.

The cohort comprised approximately 700 healthy bone marrow donors. At the time of sampling, all cohort members were nominally healthy, though unrecorded immune exposures were likely present. The donor was CMV seronegative and was included in the group of a few hundred seronegative cohort members. Each donor provided a peripheral blood sample, and peripheral blood mononuclear cells were used for TCR beta sequencing. Genomic DNA was extracted from the blood cell samples with the Qiagen DNeasy Blood Extraction Kit. Overall results and qualifications from the work: According to a later analysis, most CMV-associated TCR beta chains appeared to be HLA-restricted, and the HLA associations seemed to be driven largely by CMV exposure. Correlated functional status among segregating V segments might be attributable to linkage disequilibrium, but an unknown experimental factor could not be ruled out. Only TCR beta chains were sequenced in this cohort, and the absence of alpha or paired-chain data limited detectable features. The study listed 164 TCR beta chains as associated with cytomegalovirus. Assigning TCR associations to individual alleles was difficult when HLA alleles, especially DR and DQ, strongly co-occurred. In a later genetic analysis, fewer N-insertions in productive TCRs were reported among donors in an Asian-associated ancestry cluster than the roughly 710-donor mean. A further reported finding was that TCR beta sequences accurately predicted the HLA-A and HLA-B alleles for most subjects in the first cohort. The only immune exposure information available for the cohort was CMV serostatus. About 17 rarely observed V segments, including chromosome 9 orphons, were excluded from the earlier analysis of several hundred of the donors because counts were too low. In a later analysis, TCR association rates were found to vary across HLA loci, with the most associated TCRs seen for DRB1 alleles and the fewest for HLA-C alleles. In vitro tests confirmed that three of the cytomegalovirus-associated TCR beta chains recognize cytomegalovirus antigens. At a false discovery rate of 0.05, a later analysis linked around 17,000 TCR beta sequences to specific HLA alleles. In a later genetic analysis, a missense DCLRE1C variant was associated with V-gene and J-gene trimming of TCR beta chains, and the association was replicated in an independent cohort. A later analysis reported that several top co-occurrence clusters appeared linked to parvovirus B19, influenza, CMV and Epstein-Barr virus. In a later analysis, HLA-associated TCR beta chains were found to be more clonally expanded and to have lower generation probabilities than equally common non-associated chains. According to the authors, the approach could potentially be generalized to other disease states and immunological phenotypes. Because some donors lacked HLA typing at each locus, the association tests relied only on the typed subset. The sequencing pipeline was judged likely to have produced a cluster of highly shared sequence variants as a technical artifact. In an earlier analysis of about 600 of the donors, most TCR beta V segments appeared in productive rearrangements about 87% or about 30% of the time, broadly matching IMGT annotations. Cytomegalovirus status was reported to be diagnosed by the classifier with high specificity and sensitivity in both the original and validation cohorts. Roughly uniform sequencing depth across donors was assumed in presence/absence analyses, although this assumption may not hold. Most TCR sequences were seen in very few donors, while some public TCRs were found in many individuals. Some IMGT-functional V segments, including TRBV6-2 and TRBV6-3, could not be distinguished by the 87-base-pair reads and were therefore excluded.

The clonotype originates from a male donor in good health and CMV-seronegative. This sequence uses TRBV7-9 and TRBJ1-1; no D gene can be assigned with confidence. Input material: PBMCs. The CDR3 sequence is CASSYPTSTNTEAFF. The nucleotide sequence reads TGTGCCAGCAGCTATCCGACAAGTACTAACACTGAAGCTTTCTTT.